The rows below give T cell receptor beta chains drawn from one sample of a study of low-dose radiotherapy and immunotherapy resistance in tumors. One entry per CDR3 protein, called by TCRdb with MiXCR from the reads. The sample yields around 80,000 distinct CDR3 sequences, less than 20% seen once. This specimen consisted of PBMCs, obtained after low-dose radiotherapy plus immunotherapy. The receptors were sampled from a male donor with prostate cancer. Both conserved end residues are part of each CDR3. A D gene is named only where the DNA matches it firmly. Expanded clones get a size class; other rows say once, few or many, or leave the size out.

V gene,clone size,J gene,D gene,CDR3 protein,CDR3 DNA
TRBV27,many,TRBJ2-1,TRBD2,CASSPYGGTTNEQFF,TGTGCCAGCAGTCCGTACGGTGGGACTACTAATGAGCAGTTCTTC
TRBV5-6,few,TRBJ1-1,NA,CASSWGTGTAPSTEAFF,TGTGCCAGCAGCTGGGGGACCGGAACGGCCCCGAGCACTGAAGCTTTCTTT
TRBV6-2/TRBV6-3,many,TRBJ2-1,NA,CASSYASWSEQFF,TGTGCCAGCAGTTACGCTAGCTGGAGTGAGCAGTTCTTC
TRBV6-2/TRBV6-3,many,TRBJ2-3,TRBD2,CATIGASGNEDTQYF,TGTGCCACGATCGGGGCTAGCGGTAACGAAGATACGCAGTATTTT
TRBV11-2,NA,TRBJ2-1,NA,CASSPSLRQCF,TGTGCCAGCAGCCCATCCCTGCGTCAGTGCTTC
TRBV28,many,TRBJ2-5,TRBD1,CASSFLGTGAQETQYF,TGTGCCAGCAGCTTCCTAGGGACAGGGGCCCAAGAGACCCAGTACTTC
TRBV30,many,TRBJ2-5,NA,CAGGAGVGRETQYF,TGTGCCGGGGGGGCGGGAGTCGGAAGAGAGACCCAGTACTTC
TRBV2,many,TRBJ2-2,TRBD1,CASNLDRAANTGELFF,TGTGCCAGCAACCTCGACAGGGCAGCGAACACCGGGGAGCTGTTTTTT
TRBV2,NA,TRBJ2-1,TRBD2,CASSAGLAGQLYNEQFF,TGTGCCAGCAGTGCCGGACTAGCGGGCCAATTGTACAATGAGCAGTTCTTC
TRBV12-3/TRBV12-4,many,TRBJ2-1,NA,CASSPTPSSYNEQFF,TGTGCCAGCAGCCCTACTCCTAGTTCCTACAATGAGCAGTTCTTC